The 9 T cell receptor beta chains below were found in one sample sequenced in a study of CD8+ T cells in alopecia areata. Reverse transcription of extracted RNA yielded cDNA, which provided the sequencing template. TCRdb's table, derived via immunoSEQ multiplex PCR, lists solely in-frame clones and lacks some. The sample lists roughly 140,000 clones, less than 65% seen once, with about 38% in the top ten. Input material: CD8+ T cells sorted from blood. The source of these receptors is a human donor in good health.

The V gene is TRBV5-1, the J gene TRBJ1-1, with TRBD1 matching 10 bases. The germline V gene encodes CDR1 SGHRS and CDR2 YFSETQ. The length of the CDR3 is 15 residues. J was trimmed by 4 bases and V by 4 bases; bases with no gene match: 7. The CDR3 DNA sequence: TGCGCCAGCAGCCCCCGGACAGGGGGAAGCACTGAAGCTTTCTTT. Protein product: CASSPRTGGSTEAFF.

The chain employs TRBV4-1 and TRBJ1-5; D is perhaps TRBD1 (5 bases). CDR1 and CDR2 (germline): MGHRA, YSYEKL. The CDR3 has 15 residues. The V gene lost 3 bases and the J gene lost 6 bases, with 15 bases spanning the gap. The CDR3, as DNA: TGCGCCAGCAGCCAGGGGGTAGGGTCACGTCAGCCCCAGCATTTT. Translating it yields CASSQGVGSRQPQHF.

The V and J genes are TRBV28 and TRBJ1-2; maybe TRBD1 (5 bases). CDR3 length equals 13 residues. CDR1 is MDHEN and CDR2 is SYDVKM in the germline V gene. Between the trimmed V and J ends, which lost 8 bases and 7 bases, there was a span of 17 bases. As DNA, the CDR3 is TGTGCCAGCTCCGACCAGGGAGCTCCTGGCTACACCTTC. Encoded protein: CASSDQGAPGYTF.

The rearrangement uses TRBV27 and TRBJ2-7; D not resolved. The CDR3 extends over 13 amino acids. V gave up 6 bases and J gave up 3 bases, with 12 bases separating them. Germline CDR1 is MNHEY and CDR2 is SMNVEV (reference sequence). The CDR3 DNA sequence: TGTGCCAGCAGCGTCGGTCCCTTCTACGAGCAGTACTTC. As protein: CASSVGPFYEQYF.

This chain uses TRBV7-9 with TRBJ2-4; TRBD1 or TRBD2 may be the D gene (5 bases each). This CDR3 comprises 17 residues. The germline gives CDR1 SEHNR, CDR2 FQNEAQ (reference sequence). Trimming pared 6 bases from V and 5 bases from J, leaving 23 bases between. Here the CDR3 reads CASRPSSRDHTENIQYF. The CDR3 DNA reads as TGTGCCAGCAGACCCTCCTCACGGGACCACACAGAAAACATTCAGTACTTC.

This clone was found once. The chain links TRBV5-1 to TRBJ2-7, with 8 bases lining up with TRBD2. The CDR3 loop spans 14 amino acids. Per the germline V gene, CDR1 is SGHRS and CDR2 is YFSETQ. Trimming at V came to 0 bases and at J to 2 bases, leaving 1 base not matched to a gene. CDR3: CASSLERGPYEQYF. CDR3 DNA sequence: TGCGCCAGCAGCTTGGAGCGGGGGCCCTACGAGCAGTACTTC.

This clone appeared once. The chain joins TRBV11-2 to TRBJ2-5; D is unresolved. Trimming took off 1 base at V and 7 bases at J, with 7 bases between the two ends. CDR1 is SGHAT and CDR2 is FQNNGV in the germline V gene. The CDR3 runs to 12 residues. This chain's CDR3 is CASSLGIGTQYF. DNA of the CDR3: TGTGCCAGCAGCTTAGGGATCGGGACCCAGTACTTC.

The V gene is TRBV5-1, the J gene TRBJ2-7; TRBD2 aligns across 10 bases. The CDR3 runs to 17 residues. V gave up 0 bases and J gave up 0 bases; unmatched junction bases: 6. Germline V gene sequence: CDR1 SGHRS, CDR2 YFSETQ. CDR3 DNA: TGCGCCAGCAGCTTGGTCGCTAGCGGGAGTAGCTCCTACGAGCAGTACTTC. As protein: CASSLVASGSSSYEQYF.

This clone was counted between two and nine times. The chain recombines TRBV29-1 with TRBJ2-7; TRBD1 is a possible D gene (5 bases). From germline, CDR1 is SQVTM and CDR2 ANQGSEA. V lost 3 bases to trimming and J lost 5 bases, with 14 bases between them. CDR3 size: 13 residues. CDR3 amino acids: CSVERPGWDEQYF. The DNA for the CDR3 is TGCAGCGTTGAGAGGCCAGGGTGGGACGAGCAGTACTTC.